Below, one TCR beta chain is given with its context. At least ten counts were recorded for this clonotype. Which antigen it targets is not known. Base qualities are not at hand, and no much larger clone is one base apart. Preparation of the library involved 5' RACE. Reads for this sample came from an Illumina HiSeq 2000. Template switching added a universal primer binding site, and the final cDNA carried a unique molecular identifier that allowed TCR cDNA molecules to be counted accurately. Specific primers in the conserved constant-segment region were used to synthesize first-strand cDNA for the TCR alpha and beta chains. To control for contamination, every cDNA library carried two barcodes: a SMART-Mk sample barcode plus Illumina barcodes. TruSeq adapter sequences, together with Illumina sample barcodes, were added in two successive PCR steps. The TCR alpha and beta cDNA libraries were sequenced on the Illumina HiSeq platform using custom primers. The paper's data handling went like this. Unique molecular identifiers were extracted from raw reads with MiGEC, and CDR3 positions were determined with MiXCR. For each individual, recombination models were inferred using an EM algorithm with the repgenHMM and IGoR tools. The analysis of shared clonotypes was done with the tcR package in R, with sharing normalized by the product of cloneset sizes. Out-of-frame nonproductive sequences were analyzed to study raw recombination free of thymic and clonal selection effects. TCRdb reran the public reads through fastp at Q25 and MiXCR, keeping productive beta chains. All rows with the same CDR3 protein become a single entry with the most common DNA and genes. The V and J calls, along with clone size, are taken from TCRdb and not from the paper's own processing. For this sample there are 570,000 or so distinct CDR3 sequences; more than 9% appear just once. The top ten hold approximately 3% of the sample.

Every donor was a healthy Caucasian. The twin cohort comprised three pairs of female monozygotic twins, all aged about 18 to 30 years. Peripheral blood mononuclear cells were the source from which RNA for the TCR libraries was isolated. The data were obtained in a study of identical twins (dated by TCRdb to the mid-2010s). About the investigation overall: TCR alpha and beta repertoires from monozygotic twins, unrelated adults of various ages and cord blood were deep-sequenced to test whether fetal clonotypes persist. Replicate twin experiments were performed at different times using different library preparation protocols to rule out contamination. Beyond this particular receptor, the publication reports: Because the same donors could not be followed over many years, the conclusions relied on cross-sectional statistical analysis. Compared with coincidental sharing between unrelated individuals, out-of-frame TCR alpha sequences shared between twins had an excess of sequences with low generation probability. Zero-insertion analyses could be partly confounded by invariant T cells such as MAIT and iNKT, although diverse VJ usage argued against such confounding for most clonotypes. In beta out-of-frame sequences, excess twin sharing was weaker, because having fewer shared sequences lowered the signal-to-noise ratio. In monozygotic twins, recombination models systematically underestimated out-of-frame TCR alpha sharing, but the models matched the sharing seen between unrelated individuals. Abundant cord blood beta clonotypes had fewer insertions, young adult naive repertoires showed a similar but weaker trend, and memory repertoires showed no such trend.

Trimming at the junction amounts to 0 bases on V and 9 bases on J, and the germline ends lie 12 bases apart. The germline V gene (reference sequence) supplies CDR1 LGHDT and CDR2 YNNKEL. Reading from cysteine to phenylalanine, the CDR3 counts 14 amino acids. The retained sequence is limited to the CDR3, 42 bases, with the frame set at the first base. Separately, the same data were catalogued under a study of yellow fever vaccine responses in identical twins. Taken from the second paper: The T cell response to vaccination in identical twins was reported by the authors to appear partly convergent and partly personalized. In the study, vaccine-responding T cell clones were precisely tracked in identical twins.

The specimen sequenced was PBMCs. The sequence was collected from a woman under 30 in good health. The rearranged segments are TRBV3-1 and TRBJ2-1; no D segment can be confidently identified. The base sequence is TGTGCCAGCAGCCAAGATCTTGTCTCCGGTGAGCAGTTCTTC. This translates into CASSQDLVSGEQFF.